This TCR beta chain was identified in a study of T cells in Graves' hyperthyroidism and ophthalmopathy. Study-wide findings and caveats: A model using 13 V-J features told ophthalmopathy apart from stable hyperthyroidism.

The source material, RNA transcripts, was used to amplify TCR beta CDR3 regions. The HTBI primer set drove a first-round RT-PCR of the TCR CDR3. MiXCR, run by TCRdb on the multiplex PCR reads, gives a single entry per CDR3 protein. The sample shows about 300,000 distinct CDR3 sequences, approximately 19% of them seen only once. As to this clonotype: The antigen remains unidentified.

The CDR3 covers 14 residues. Looked up from germline, CDR1 is MNHEY and CDR2 is SMNVEV (reference sequence). V lost 4 bases, J lost 5 bases, and 9 bases lay in between. Exclusion followed for patients with uncontrolled infection, other autoimmune disease, pregnancy or lactation. Diagnoses used clinical symptoms, serum thyroxine and TRAb, thyroid ultrasound and orbital computed tomography. PBMCs came from around 10 ml fresh peripheral blood. The rearrangement uses TRBV27 and TRBJ1-6; D unresolved. The sequenced material came from blood. The clonotype comes from a man aged 50-59 years with Graves' ophthalmopathy. The CDR3 DNA reads as TGTGCCAGCAGTTACGGAAAAGATAATTCACCCCTCCACTTT. It codes for CASSYGKDNSPLHF.